This T cell receptor (beta chain) was sequenced for a study of a mutant IDH1 vaccine in newly diagnosed glioma. Study-wide background: Investigators started vaccination 4-6 weeks after radiotherapy alone, or with temozolomide cycles. The treated population exhibited a male proportion of roughly 62%, a female proportion of 37.5%, and a mean age of roughly 39 years. Patients arrived already treated with radiotherapy, temozolomide, or both, most having had both.

As regards this clone: As yet, its antigen is unknown.

The CDR3 runs 16 residues. Germline values: CDR1 GTSNPN, CDR2 SVGIG (reference sequence). V was pared by 4 bases and J by 2 bases, with 19 bases between. TCRdb's table, derived via immunoSEQ multiplex PCR, lists solely in-frame clones and lacks some. The table records 110,000 or so clones, roughly 90% of them present only once. Time point: week 11, during vaccination. Doses of 300 ug of mutant IDH1 20-mer peptide were given with topical imiquimod. The astrocytomas were IDH1-mutant, ATRX-negative, and WHO grade 3 or 4. The chain links TRBV30 to TRBJ2-3; D not certain. This TCR came from a woman aged 45-59 years with glioma. Sequenced material: PBMCs, taken from a glioma patient whose treatment included an IDH1 peptide vaccine. In DNA form, the CDR3 reads TGTGCCTGGACCCCCACTGAGACGTTCGCCACAGATACGCAGTATTTT. It yields the protein CAWTPTETFATDTQYF.